Here is one TCR beta chain with its context. The sample is drawn from a study of blood T cell repertoires in COVID-19. With 2 bases clipped from V and 3 bases from J, the junction kept 5 bases outside the gene matches. This CDR3 is 16 amino acids long. Per the germline V gene, CDR1 is MDHEN and CDR2 is SYDVKM. Which cohort a participant joined came from the clinical history participants gave. Per the original methods: Counts of nucleated cells, estimated from reference gene primer amplification, were obtained. The data were produced by immunoSEQ multiplex PCR, yet TCRdb's version contains in-frame clones alone and is incomplete. V, J and clone size are taken as reported in that table, and D and trimming were inferred from the DNA itself. The table records approximately 140,000 clones, almost 85% of them present only once.

The TCR sequence derives from a man between 40 and 49 years old with acute COVID-19. Sequences were obtained from PBMCs or T cells enriched from blood (not recorded which). The chain employs TRBV28 and TRBJ2-2; 8 positions match TRBD2. The CDR3 DNA follows: TGTGCCAGCAGTTTAGACAGCGGGAGTTACACCGGGGAGCTGTTTTTT. Translating it yields CASSLDSGSYTGELFF.